This is a list of T cell receptor beta chains from one sample in a study of CD8+CD57+ T cells in acquired aplastic anemia. TCRdb re-derived calls from the reads in MiXCR, one entry per CDR3 protein. The profile shows about 220,000 distinct CDR3 sequences, approximately 45% of them singletons. What was sequenced was sorted CD4+, CD8+, or CD8+CD57+ T cells (not recorded which) from PBMCs. The receptors here all came from a human donor with aplastic anemia. Each CDR3 is given with its conserved first and last residue. D genes are given only for firm matches. A clone size is listed for some rows: how often the clone was seen (once, few, many), or a class if it is expanded.

V gene,D gene,J gene,clone size,CDR3 DNA,CDR3 protein
TRBV25-1,TRBD1,TRBJ1-1,once,TGTGCCAGCAGGGACAGGGGAATTAACACTGAAGCTTTCTTT,CASRDRGINTEAFF
TRBV12-3/TRBV12-4,.,TRBJ2-1,few,TGTGCCAGCAGAAGCCGGGGGCAGCAGTACAATGAGCAGTTCTTC,CASRSRGQQYNEQFF
TRBV27,TRBD2,TRBJ2-7,.,TGTGCCAGCAGTTTAAGCGGGACTCGCTACGAGCAGTACTTC,CASSLSGTRYEQYF
TRBV7-6,TRBD1,TRBJ2-2,many,TGTGCCAGCAGCGCCCGGGACAGGGGCGGGGAGCTGTTTTTT,CASSARDRGGELFF
TRBV14,.,TRBJ1-2,many,TGTGCCAGCAACCAAGTCGGCCGCCATGGCTACACCTTC,CASNQVGRHGYTF
TRBV20-1,TRBD1,TRBJ1-5,.,TGCAGTGCCACAGGGGAAAGGGGCAATCAGCCCCAGCATTTT,CSATGERGNQPQHF
TRBV9,TRBD1,TRBJ1-6,many,TGTGCCAGCAGCCCGACAGGGTCATCACCCCTCCACTTT,CASSPTGSSPLHF
TRBV7-3,.,TRBJ2-7,few,TGTGCCAGCAGCTTAACGGACACCAGCTCCTACGAGCAGTACTTC,CASSLTDTSSYEQYF
TRBV19,.,TRBJ2-7,.,TGTGGAAGTAGTAGGCAGCGCTCCTACGAGCAGTACTTC,CGSSRQRSYEQYF
TRBV20-1,TRBD2,TRBJ2-3,.,TGCAGTGCTAGAGATATTTTCGTGGGGCTAGCGGGAGTTGAGCAGTATTTT,CSARDIFVGLAGVEQYF
TRBV7-6,TRBD2,TRBJ2-1,.,TGTGCCAGCAGCTTGACTAGCGGGGAAAATGAGCAGTTCTTC,CASSLTSGENEQFF
TRBV7-3,.,TRBJ1-1,.,TGTGCCAGCAGCGCCTCAAACAAGGGCTCCACTGAAGCTTTCTTT,CASSASNKGSTEAFF
TRBV2,TRBD1,TRBJ2-1,many,TGTGCCAGCGCCGGACAGGGCGGCGATGAGCAGTTCTTC,CASAGQGGDEQFF
TRBV9,.,TRBJ1-1,many,TGTGCCAGCGGGTCGGGGATTCGGAGCACTGAAGCTTTCTTT,CASGSGIRSTEAFF
TRBV4-1,TRBD2,TRBJ2-2,few,TGCGCCAGCAGCCAGATTAGCGGGTCCAACACCGGGGAGCTGTTTTTT,CASSQISGSNTGELFF
TRBV20-1,TRBD2,TRBJ2-1,once,TGCAGTGCTAGAGATCTCAAGGCTAGCGGGGGGGCGTATGAGCAGTTCTTC,CSARDLKASGGAYEQFF
TRBV25-1,.,TRBJ1-1,.,TGTGCCAGCAGTGAAATTGAAACGGCGGAAGCTTTCTTT,CASSEIETAEAFF
TRBV6-4,TRBD1,TRBJ2-5,many,TGTGCCAGCAGTGGGGACAGGGGGATTAAGACCCAGTACTTC,CASSGDRGIKTQYF
TRBV7-3,.,TRBJ2-5,.,TGTGCCAGCACCAAAGGGTCCCACGAGGGGACCCAGTACTTC,CASTKGSHEGTQYF
TRBV7-2,.,TRBJ2-3,.,TGTGCCAGCAGCTTCGATGCCATAGATACGCAGTATTTT,CASSFDAIDTQYF
TRBV9,.,TRBJ2-3,.,TGTGCCAGCAGCCCCCAAGTGGCAGATACGCAGTATTTT,CASSPQVADTQYF
TRBV15,.,TRBJ1-1,.,TGTGCCACCAGCAGTGACAGATACACTGAAGCTTTCTTT,CATSSDRYTEAFF
TRBV5-1,TRBD2,TRBJ2-1,.,TGTGCCAGCAGCCGAGGACTAGCGGGGCCAAGCTCCTACAATGAGCAGCTCTTC,CASSRGLAGPSSYNEQLF
TRBV14,.,TRBJ2-7,many,TGTGCCAGCAGCCAAGAGGAAGGGAATTACGAGCAGTACTTC,CASSQEEGNYEQYF
TRBV9,.,TRBJ1-2,.,TGTGCCAGCAGCGCGGGACACCTGGAGTATGGCTACACCTTC,CASSAGHLEYGYTF
TRBV14,.,TRBJ1-1,.,TGTGCCAGCAGCCCCAGGGACACGAACACTGAAGCTTTCTTT,CASSPRDTNTEAFF
TRBV7-9,.,TRBJ2-7,many,TGTGCCAGCAGCCGGGGGTTGAGGGAGCAGTACTTC,CASSRGLREQYF
TRBV5-1,TRBD1,TRBJ2-7,.,TGCGCCAGCAGCTTGCCCCGGGACAGGCCTCTCCTTGGTATCTACGAGCAGTACTTC,CASSLPRDRPLLGIYEQYF
TRBV6-5,.,TRBJ2-7,many,TGTGCCAGCAGTTACAGAGGGAGAGCCCCGTGGGAGCAGTACTTC,CASSYRGRAPWEQYF
TRBV7-2,.,TRBJ2-5,.,TGTGCCAGCAGCCCGGCAGAGACCCAGTACTTC,CASSPAETQYF
TRBV6-4,TRBD1,TRBJ2-6,few,TGTGCCAGCAGTGACTCGACAACCGGGACAGGGGTAACTGGGGCCAACGTCCTGACTTTC,CASSDSTTGTGVTGANVLTF
TRBV6-5,.,TRBJ2-1,few,TGTGCCAGCAGTTACGCGGGCGGGGGCGACGACAATGAGCAGTTCTTC,CASSYAGGGDDNEQFF
TRBV6-5,.,TRBJ2-5,.,TGTGCCAGCAGTTGGCGAGGGGAGACCCAGTACTTC,CASSWRGETQYF
TRBV19,.,TRBJ1-6,many,TGTGCCAGTAGTATAGACCCCCCGGGGGCCATTAATTCACCCCTCCACTTT,CASSIDPPGAINSPLHF
TRBV7-9,.,TRBJ1-1,many,TGTGCCAGCAGCCTGTCTTCACAGGTGACTGAAGCTTTCTTT,CASSLSSQVTEAFF
TRBV19,.,TRBJ1-5,.,TGTGCCAGTAGTATAGACGAGGGGCGTAGCAATCAGCCCCAGCATTTT,CASSIDEGRSNQPQHF
TRBV7-9,.,TRBJ1-1,.,TGTGCCAGCAGCGGGGACATGAACACTGAAGCTTTCTTT,CASSGDMNTEAFF